Here is one T cell receptor (beta chain) with its context. Authors' processing steps: Researchers report that nucleated cell counts were estimated from reference gene primer amplification. The assay was immunoSEQ multiplex PCR, and TCRdb's table has in-frame clones only and misses some. The DNA gave D and trimming, while V, J and clone size come from that table. The table lists more than 250,000 clones, 70% to 90% of them singletons. The sample originates from a study of blood T cell repertoires in COVID-19. Study as a whole: Sites in the United States, Italy and Spain provided acute and convalescent COVID-19 samples. Nucleic acid was either cDNA or gDNA, and it came from T cells, B-cell-depleted T cells, or PBMCs.

Input material: peripheral blood. This receptor was taken from a woman aged 25-40 years who had recovered from COVID-19.

CDR3 coding DNA: TGTGCCAGCAGGGGACAGTATAATGAAAAACTGTTTTTT. Translation gives CASRGQYNEKLFF. The V and J genes are TRBV2 and TRBJ1-4; TRBD1 matches at 7 bases. Trimming removed 6 bases from V and 4 bases from J; junction bases left unmatched: 2. CDR3 length: 13 amino acids. Germline CDR1 SNHLY, CDR2 FYNNEI.